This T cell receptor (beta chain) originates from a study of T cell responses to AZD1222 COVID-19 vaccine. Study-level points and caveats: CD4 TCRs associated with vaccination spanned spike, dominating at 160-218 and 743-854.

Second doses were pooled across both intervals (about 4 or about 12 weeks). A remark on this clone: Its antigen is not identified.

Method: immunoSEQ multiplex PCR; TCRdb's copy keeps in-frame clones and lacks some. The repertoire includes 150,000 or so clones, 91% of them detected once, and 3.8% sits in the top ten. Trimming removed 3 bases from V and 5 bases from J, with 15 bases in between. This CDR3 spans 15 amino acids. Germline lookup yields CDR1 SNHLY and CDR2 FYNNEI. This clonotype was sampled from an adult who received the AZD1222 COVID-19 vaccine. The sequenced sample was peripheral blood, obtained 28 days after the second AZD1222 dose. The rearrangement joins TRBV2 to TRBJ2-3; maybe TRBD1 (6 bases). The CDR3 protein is CASSDWGQMKDTQYF. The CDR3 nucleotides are TGTGCCAGCAGTGATTGGGGACAAATGAAAGATACGCAGTATTTT.